This T cell receptor beta chain was recovered during a study of blood T cell repertoires in COVID-19. Across the study: Spain, Italy and the United States supplied samples that represented acute and convalescent COVID-19. The analysed material was cDNA or gDNA that came from T cells, B-cell-depleted T cells, or PBMCs.

Original handling: Scientists estimated how many nucleated cells there were by amplifying reference gene primers. The table came from immunoSEQ multiplex PCR; TCRdb's copy has only in-frame clones and leaves some out. The V and J calls and clone size come from that table; D and trimming were worked out from the DNA. The table shows 50,000 or so clones, with roughly 87% occurring only once. This CDR3 is built from 14 residues. Trimming cost V 2 bases and J 2 bases; bases outside gene matches: 2. In germline, CDR1 is MNHEY, CDR2 SVGEGT. The sample taken for sequencing was peripheral blood. The gene calls are TRBV6-2 or TRBV6-3 and TRBJ2-7; the match to TRBD2 covers 8 bases. The origin of this receptor is a man aged 50-59 years with active COVID-19. The CDR3 sequence: CASSYARGAYEQYF. The CDR3, as DNA: TGTGCCAGCAGTTACGCGCGGGGGGCCTACGAGCAGTACTTC.